Sequencing of this T cell receptor beta chain was carried out in a study of metastatic and nonmetastatic thyroid tumors. Every patient underwent thyroid surgery untreated. From the PCR reads, TCRdb re-called clones with MiXCR. The table includes roughly 7,800 clones, approximately 30% detected once. This CDR3 has 13 residues. Per germline, CDR1 SNHLY and CDR2 FYNNEI. V dropped 2 bases and J dropped 4 bases, with 6 bases sitting between them. The receptor was derived from a male donor with papillary thyroid cancer or a benign thyroid nodule (not recorded which). Some clones in this sample may be carry-over from other donors' samples. The sample comprised tumor tissue. The gene calls are TRBV2 and TRBJ1-3; D is unclear. The CDR3 coding sequence is TGTGCCAGCAGTGAAACATTCGGAAACACCATATATTTT. Translation gives CASSETFGNTIYF.